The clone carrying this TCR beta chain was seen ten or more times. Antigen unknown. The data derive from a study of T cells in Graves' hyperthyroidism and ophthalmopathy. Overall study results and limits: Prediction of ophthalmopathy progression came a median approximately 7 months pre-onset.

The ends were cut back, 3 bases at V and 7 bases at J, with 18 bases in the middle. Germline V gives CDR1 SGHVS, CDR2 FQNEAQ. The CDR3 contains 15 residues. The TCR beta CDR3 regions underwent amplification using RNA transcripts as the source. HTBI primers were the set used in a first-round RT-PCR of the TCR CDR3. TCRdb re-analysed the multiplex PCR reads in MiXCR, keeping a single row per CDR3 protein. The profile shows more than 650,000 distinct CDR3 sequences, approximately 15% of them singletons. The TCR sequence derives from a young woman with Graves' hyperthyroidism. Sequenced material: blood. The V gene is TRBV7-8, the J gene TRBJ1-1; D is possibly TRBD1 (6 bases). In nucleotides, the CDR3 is TGTGCCAGCAGCTTCCCCGAGGGGGGCCGCCGTGAAGCTTTCTTT. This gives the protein CASSFPEGGRREAFF.